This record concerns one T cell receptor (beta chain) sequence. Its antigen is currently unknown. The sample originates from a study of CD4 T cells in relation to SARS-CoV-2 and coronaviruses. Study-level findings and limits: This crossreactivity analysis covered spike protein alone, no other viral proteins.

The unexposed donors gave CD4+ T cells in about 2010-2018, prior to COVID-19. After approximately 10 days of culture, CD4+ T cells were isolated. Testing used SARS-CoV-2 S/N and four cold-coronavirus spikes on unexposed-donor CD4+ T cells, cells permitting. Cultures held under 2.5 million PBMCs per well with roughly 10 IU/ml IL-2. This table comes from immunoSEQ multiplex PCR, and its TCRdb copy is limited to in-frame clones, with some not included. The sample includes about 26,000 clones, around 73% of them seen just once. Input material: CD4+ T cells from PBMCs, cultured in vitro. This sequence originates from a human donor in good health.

Here the CDR3 reads CASSWGTTGETQYF. CDR3 nucleotide sequence: TGTGCCAGCAGCTGGGGGACAACCGGTGAGACCCAGTACTTC. V gene TRBV5-6 combines with J gene TRBJ2-5; TRBD1 is a possible D gene (6 bases). The CDR3 is made up of 14 amino acids. V was pared by 3 bases and J by 5 bases, with 14 bases between. Per the germline V gene, CDR1 is SGHDT and CDR2 is YYEEEE.